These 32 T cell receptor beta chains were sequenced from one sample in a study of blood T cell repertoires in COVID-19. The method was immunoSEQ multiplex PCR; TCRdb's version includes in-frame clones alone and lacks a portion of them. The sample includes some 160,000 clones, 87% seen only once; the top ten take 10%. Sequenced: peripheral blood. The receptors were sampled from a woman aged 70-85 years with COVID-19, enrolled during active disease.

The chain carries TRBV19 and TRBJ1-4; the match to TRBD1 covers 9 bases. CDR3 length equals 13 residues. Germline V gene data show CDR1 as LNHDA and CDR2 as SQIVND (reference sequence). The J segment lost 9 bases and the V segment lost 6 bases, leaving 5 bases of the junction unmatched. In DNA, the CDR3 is TGTGCCAGTAGCGCCGGGACAGGGAAAAAACTGTTTTTT. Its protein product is CASSAGTGKKLFF.

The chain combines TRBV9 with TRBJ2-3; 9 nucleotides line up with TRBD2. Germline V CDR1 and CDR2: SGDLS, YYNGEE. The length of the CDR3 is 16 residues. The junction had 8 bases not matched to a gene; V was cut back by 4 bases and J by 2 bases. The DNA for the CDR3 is TGTGCCAGCAGCATTCGAGCGGGGGGAACCACAGATACGCAGTATTTT. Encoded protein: CASSIRAGGTTDTQYF.

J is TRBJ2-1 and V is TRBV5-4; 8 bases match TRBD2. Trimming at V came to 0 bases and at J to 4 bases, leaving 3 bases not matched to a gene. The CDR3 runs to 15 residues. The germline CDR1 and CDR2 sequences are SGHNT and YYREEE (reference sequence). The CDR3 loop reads CASSLGGGPYNEQFF. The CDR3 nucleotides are TGTGCCAGCAGCTTGGGCGGGGGGCCTTACAATGAGCAGTTCTTC.

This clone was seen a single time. The CDR3 is CASSPPAGKGAEAFF. The CDR3 DNA is TGTGCCAGCTCACCACCAGCGGGTAAGGGCGCTGAAGCTTTCTTT. V is TRBV18 and J is TRBJ1-1, with D uncertain. Germline V CDR1 and CDR2: KGHSH, LQKENI. The CDR3 consists of 15 residues. V was shortened by 0 bases and J by 6 bases, with 14 bases between the two germline ends.

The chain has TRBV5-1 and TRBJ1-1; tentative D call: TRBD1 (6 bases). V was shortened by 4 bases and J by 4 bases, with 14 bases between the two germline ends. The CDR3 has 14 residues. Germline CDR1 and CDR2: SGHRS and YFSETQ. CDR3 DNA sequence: TGCGCCAGCAGCCCCTACAGGGATGGCACTGAAGCTTTCTTT. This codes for CASSPYRDGTEAFF.

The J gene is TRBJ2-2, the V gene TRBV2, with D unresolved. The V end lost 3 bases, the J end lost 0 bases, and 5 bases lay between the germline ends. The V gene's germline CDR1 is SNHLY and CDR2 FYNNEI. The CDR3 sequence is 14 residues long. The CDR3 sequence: CASSESPNTGELFF. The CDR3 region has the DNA TGTGCCAGCAGTGAGAGCCCGAACACCGGGGAGCTGTTTTTT.

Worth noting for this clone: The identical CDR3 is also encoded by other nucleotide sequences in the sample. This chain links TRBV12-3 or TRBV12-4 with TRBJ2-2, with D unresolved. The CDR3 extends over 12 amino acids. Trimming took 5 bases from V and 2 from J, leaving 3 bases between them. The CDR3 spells CASSLNTGELFF. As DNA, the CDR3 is TGTGCCAGCAGTCTTAACACCGGGGAGCTGTTTTTT.

CDR3 region: CASSDRAWYGYTF. The DNA for the CDR3 is TGTGCCAGCAGTGACAGGGCCTGGTATGGCTACACCTTC. The chain joins TRBV2 to TRBJ1-2, with D perhaps TRBD1 (5 bases). The CDR3 runs to 13 residues. Trimming shortened V by 3 bases and J by 5 bases, and 10 bases separated the two germline ends. Per the germline V gene, CDR1 is SNHLY and CDR2 is FYNNEI.

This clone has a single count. Here the CDR3 DNA reads TGTGCCAGCAGTTCGGCAGGAAGCTACACCTTC. Protein sequence: CASSSAGSYTF. The chain joins TRBV6-6 to TRBJ1-2, with unresolved D. This CDR3 has 11 amino acids. V was pared by 4 bases and J by 9 bases, with 9 bases between. Germline V gene sequence: CDR1 MNHNY, CDR2 SVGAGI (reference sequence).

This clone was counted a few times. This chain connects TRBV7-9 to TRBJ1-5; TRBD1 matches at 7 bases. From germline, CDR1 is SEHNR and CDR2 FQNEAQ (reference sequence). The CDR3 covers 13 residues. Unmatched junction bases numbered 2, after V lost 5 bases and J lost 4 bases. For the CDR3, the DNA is TGTGCCAGCAGCGGGGACAGTAATCAGCCCCAGCATTTT. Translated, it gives CASSGDSNQPQHF.

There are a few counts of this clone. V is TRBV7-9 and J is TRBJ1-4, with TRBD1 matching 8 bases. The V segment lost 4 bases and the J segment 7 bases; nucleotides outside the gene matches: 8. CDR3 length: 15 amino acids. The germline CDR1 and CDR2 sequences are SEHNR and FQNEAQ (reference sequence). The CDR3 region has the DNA TGTGCCAGCAGCTCCGCCCAGGGGGCGCTTGAAAAACTGTTTTTT. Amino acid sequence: CASSSAQGALEKLFF.

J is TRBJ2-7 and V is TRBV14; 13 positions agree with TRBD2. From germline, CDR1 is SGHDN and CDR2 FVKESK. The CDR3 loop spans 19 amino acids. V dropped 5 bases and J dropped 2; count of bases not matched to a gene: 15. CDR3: CASSSRTSGGYGGAYEQYF. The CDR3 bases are TGTGCCAGCAGCTCCCGGACTAGCGGGGGTTATGGGGGGGCCTACGAGCAGTACTTC.

The DNA for the CDR3 is TGTGCCAGCAGCTTAAGGGACACCTATGGCTACACCTTC. Amino acids: CASSLRDTYGYTF. The rearrangement uses TRBV7-8 and TRBJ1-2; possibly TRBD1 for D (6 bases). This CDR3 region has 13 residues. Trimming took 2 bases from V and 4 from J, leaving 8 bases between them. CDR1 is SGHVS and CDR2 is FQNEAQ in the germline V gene. The complete variable domain, with remaining parts taken from reference TRBV7-8 and TRBJ1-2, reads GAGVSQSPRYKVAKRGQDVALRCDPISGHVSLFWYQQALGQGPEFLTYFQNEAQLDKSGLPSDRFFAERPEGSVSTLKIQRTQQEDSAVYLCASSLRDTYGYTFGSGTRLTVV.

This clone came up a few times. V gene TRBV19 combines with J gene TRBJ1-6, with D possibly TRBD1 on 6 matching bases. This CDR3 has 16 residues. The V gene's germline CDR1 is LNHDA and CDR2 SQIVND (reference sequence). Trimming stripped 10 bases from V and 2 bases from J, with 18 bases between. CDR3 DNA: TGTGCCACCTCGCCCCAGGGGAGCCCCTATAATTCACCCCTCCACTTT. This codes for CATSPQGSPYNSPLHF.

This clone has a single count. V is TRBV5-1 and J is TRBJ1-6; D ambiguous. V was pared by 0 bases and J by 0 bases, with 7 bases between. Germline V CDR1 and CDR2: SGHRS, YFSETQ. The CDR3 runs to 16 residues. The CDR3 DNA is TGCGCCAGCAGCTTGGGTTCCAACTCCTATAATTCACCCCTCCACTTT. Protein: CASSLGSNSYNSPLHF.

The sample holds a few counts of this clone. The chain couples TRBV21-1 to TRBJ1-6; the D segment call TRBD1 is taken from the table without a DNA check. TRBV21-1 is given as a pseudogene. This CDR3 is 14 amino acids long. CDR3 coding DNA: TGTGCCAGCAGCACACAGGGTAGTGGTTCACCCCTCCACTTT. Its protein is CASSTQGSGSPLHF.

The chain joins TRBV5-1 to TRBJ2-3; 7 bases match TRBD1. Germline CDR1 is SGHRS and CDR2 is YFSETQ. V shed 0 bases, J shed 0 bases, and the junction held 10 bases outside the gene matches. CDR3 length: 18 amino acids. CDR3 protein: CASSLGQGFVGSTDTQYF. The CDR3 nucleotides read TGCGCCAGCAGCTTGGGACAGGGTTTCGTCGGGAGCACAGATACGCAGTATTTT.

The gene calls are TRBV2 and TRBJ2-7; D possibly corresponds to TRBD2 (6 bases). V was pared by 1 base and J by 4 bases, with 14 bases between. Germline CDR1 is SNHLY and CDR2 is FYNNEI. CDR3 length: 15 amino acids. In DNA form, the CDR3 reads TGTGCCAGCAGTGAAGGCGGGGACCTTCTGTACGAGCAGTACTTC. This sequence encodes CASSEGGDLLYEQYF.

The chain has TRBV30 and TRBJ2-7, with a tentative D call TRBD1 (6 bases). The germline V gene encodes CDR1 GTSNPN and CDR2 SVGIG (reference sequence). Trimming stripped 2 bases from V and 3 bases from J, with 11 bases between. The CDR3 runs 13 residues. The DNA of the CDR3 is TGTGCCTGGAGTCGGCAGGGGATCTACGAGCAGTACTTC. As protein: CAWSRQGIYEQYF. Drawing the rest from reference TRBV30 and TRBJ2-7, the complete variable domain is SQTIHQWPATLVQPVGSPLSLECTVEGTSNPNLYWYRQAAGRGLQLLFYSVGIGQISSEVPQNLSASRPQDRQFILSSKKLLLSDSGFYLCAWSRQGIYEQYFGPGTRLTVT.

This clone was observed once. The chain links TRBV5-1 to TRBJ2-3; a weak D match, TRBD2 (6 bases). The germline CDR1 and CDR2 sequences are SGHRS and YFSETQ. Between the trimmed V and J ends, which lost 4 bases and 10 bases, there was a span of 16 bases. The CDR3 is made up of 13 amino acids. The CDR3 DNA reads TGCGCCAGCAGCACTAGCCTATCCGGCCCGCAGTATTTT. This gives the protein CASSTSLSGPQYF.

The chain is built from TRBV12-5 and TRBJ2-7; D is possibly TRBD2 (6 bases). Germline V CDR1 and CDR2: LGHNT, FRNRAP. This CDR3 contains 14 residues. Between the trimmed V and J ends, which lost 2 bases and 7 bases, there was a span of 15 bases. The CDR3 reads CASGLPSWAGEQYF. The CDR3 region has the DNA TGTGCTAGTGGTTTGCCCTCATGGGCGGGGGAGCAGTACTTC.

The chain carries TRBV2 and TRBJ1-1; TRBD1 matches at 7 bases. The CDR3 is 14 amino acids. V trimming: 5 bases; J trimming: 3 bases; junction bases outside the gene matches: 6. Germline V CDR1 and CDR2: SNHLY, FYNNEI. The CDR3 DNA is TGTGCCAGCAGTAACAGGGGCTTGGACACTGAAGCTTTCTTT. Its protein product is CASSNRGLDTEAFF.

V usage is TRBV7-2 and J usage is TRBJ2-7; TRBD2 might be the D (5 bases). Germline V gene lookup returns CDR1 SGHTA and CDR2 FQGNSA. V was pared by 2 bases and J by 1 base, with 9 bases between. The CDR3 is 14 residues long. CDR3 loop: CASSLSRESYEQYF. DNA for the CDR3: TGTGCCAGCAGCTTATCAAGGGAGTCCTACGAGCAGTACTTC.

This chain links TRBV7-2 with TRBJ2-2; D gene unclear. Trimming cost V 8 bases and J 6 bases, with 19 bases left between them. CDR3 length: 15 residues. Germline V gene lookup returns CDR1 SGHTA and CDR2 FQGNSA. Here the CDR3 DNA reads TGTGCCAGCGCAGTTCGAGGCTCGATCGCCGGGGAGCTGTTTTTT. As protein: CASAVRGSIAGELFF.

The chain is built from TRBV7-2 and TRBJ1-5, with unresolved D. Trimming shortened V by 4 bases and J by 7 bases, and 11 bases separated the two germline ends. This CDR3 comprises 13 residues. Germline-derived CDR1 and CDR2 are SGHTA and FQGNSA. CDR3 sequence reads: CASSSRHGQPQHF. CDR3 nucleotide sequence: TGTGCCAGCAGCTCCAGACATGGACAGCCCCAGCATTTT. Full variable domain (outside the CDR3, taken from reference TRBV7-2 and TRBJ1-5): GAGVSQSPSNKVTEKGKDVELRCDPISGHTALYWYRQSLGQGLEFLIYFQGNSAPDKSGLPSDRFSAERTGGSVSTLTIQRTQQEDSAVYLCASSSRHGQPQHFGDGTRLSIL.

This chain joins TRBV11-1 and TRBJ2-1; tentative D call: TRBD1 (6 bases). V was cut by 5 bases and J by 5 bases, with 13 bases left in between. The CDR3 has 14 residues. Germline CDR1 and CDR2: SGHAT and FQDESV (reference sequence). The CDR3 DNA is TGTGCCAGCAGCCCCACAGGGTTTCACAATGAGCAGTTCTTC. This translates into CASSPTGFHNEQFF. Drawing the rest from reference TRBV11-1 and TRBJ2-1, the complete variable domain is EAEVAQSPRYKITEKSQAVAFWCDPISGHATLYWYRQILGQGPELLVQFQDESVVDDSQLPKDRFSAERLKGVDSTLKIQPAELGDSAMYLCASSPTGFHNEQFFGPGTRLTVL.

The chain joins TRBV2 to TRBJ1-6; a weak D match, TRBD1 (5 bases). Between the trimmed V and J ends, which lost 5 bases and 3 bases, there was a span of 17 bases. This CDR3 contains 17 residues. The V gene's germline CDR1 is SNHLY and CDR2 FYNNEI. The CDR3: CASSPRVGGSYNSPLHF. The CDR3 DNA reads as TGTGCCAGCAGTCCCCGGGTGGGGGGTAGCTATAATTCACCCCTCCACTTT.

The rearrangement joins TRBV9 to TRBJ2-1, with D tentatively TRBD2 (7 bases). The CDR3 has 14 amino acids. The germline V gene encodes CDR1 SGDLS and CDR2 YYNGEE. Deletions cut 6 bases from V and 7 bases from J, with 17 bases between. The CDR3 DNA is TGTGCCAGCACCAGAGGGGGGGGAGGTAATGAGCAGTTCTTC. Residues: CASTRGGGGNEQFF.

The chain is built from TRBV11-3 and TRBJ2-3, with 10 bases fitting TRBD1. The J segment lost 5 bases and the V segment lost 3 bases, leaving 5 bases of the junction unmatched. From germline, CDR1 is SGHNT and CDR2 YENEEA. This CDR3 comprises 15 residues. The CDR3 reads CASSFSGTGEDTQYF. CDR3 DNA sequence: TGTGCCAGCAGCTTTTCCGGGACAGGGGAAGATACGCAGTATTTT.

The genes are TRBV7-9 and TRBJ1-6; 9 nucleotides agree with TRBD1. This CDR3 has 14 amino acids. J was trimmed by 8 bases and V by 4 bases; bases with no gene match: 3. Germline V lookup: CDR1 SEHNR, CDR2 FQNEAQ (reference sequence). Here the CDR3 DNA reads TGTGCCAGCAGCTCTACAGGGGGCTATTCACCCCTCCACTTT. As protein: CASSSTGGYSPLHF.

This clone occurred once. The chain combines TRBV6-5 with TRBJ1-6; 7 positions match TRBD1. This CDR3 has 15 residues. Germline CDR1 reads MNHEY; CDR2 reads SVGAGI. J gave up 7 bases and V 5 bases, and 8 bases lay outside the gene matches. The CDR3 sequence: CASSRRQGPNSPLHF. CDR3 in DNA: TGTGCCAGCAGTCGACGACAGGGACCCAATTCACCCCTCCACTTT.

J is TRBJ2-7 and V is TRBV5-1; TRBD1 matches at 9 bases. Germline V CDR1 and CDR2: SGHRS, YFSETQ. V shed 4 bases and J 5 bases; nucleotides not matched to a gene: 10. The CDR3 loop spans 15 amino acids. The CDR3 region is CASSRPQGARDEQYF. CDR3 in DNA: TGCGCCAGCAGCCGCCCACAGGGGGCTAGGGACGAGCAGTACTTC.